A selection of T cell receptor beta chains follows, all from one sample in a study of regulatory T cells in long-lasting Graves disease. TCRdb analysed the multiplex PCR reads with MiXCR anew, one entry per CDR3 protein. The sample includes roughly 410,000 distinct CDR3 sequences, 15% of them seen just once. The same sample was also studied in work on T cells in Graves' hyperthyroidism and ophthalmopathy.

Sequencing was performed on peripheral blood mononuclear cells (PBMCs), taken at new diagnosis, from a patient treated with antithyroid drugs. These receptors all come from a woman in her thirties or forties with Graves disease. Both conserved end residues are part of each CDR3.

>TRBV27|16|TRBJ1-5
CASTLRTAYSNQPQHF
>TRBV28|13|TRBJ1-5
CASNPSGSRPQHF
>TRBV4-1|17|TRBJ1-4
CASSHPGWGEANEKLFF
>TRBV2|15|TRBJ1-4
CASSETAGYGEKLFF
>TRBV28|12|TRBJ2-7
CASSADRYEQYF
>TRBV9|16|TRBJ2-3
CASSVRLVETTDTQYF
>TRBV2|10|TRBJ2-1
CASSGGRVFF
>TRBV27|18|TRBJ2-1
CASSLSPLQGMDYNEQFF
>TRBV7-9|19|TRBJ2-1
CASSPGLAGESRIFNEQFF
>TRBV18|15|TRBJ2-7
CASSPGQGGAYEQYF
>TRBV7-8|15|TRBJ2-7
CASSPGQGIPYEQYF
>TRBV19|16|TRBJ2-7
CASSGFSWTSIYEQYF
>TRBV28|17|TRBJ1-3
CASTIRTGGLSRNTIYF
>TRBV7-9|14|TRBJ1-5
CASSSTGFNQPQHF
>TRBV28|16|TRBJ2-3
CASPHVTVGLADTQYF
>TRBV7-8|17|TRBJ2-7
CASSLERFGTKVDEQYF
>TRBV28|19|TRBJ2-2
CASSYSGTSGSGDAGELFF
>TRBV18|15|TRBJ1-2
CASSPPASTNYGYTF
>TRBV7-6|16|TRBJ1-5
CASSPVPGQGNQPQHF
>TRBV2|16|TRBJ2-4
CASTDSGQVFPNIQYF
>TRBV28|14|TRBJ2-7
CASSPPQRRHEQYF
>TRBV2|18|TRBJ2-1
CASSQRGGARLSYNEQFF
>TRBV11-2|15|TRBJ2-1
CASSPSGGGYNEQFF
>TRBV6-2/TRBV6-3|17|TRBJ2-3
CTSSYLNPGTLGDTQYF
>TRBV9|17|TRBJ2-3
CASSVGEGGSELGTQYF
>TRBV11-3|12|TRBJ2-1
CASSLPSHERFF